The rows below give T cell receptor beta chains drawn from one sample of a study of T cells expressing NK-cell markers. TCRdb re-called the 5' RACE reads and shows each CDR3 protein once, DNA omitted. This sample's clone table lists some 440,000 distinct CDR3 sequences. The sample consisted of blood T cells: a sorted CD56 or NKG2C T cell subset, CD4+ or CD8+ T cells, or bulk PBMC T cells (not recorded which). All receptors come from a woman between 45 and 65 years old in good health. Both conserved end residues are part of each CDR3. The order of the fields is CDR3 length, V gene, J gene, CDR3 protein.

>18|TRBV12-3/TRBV12-4|TRBJ2-7
CASGAGQSHGLAGMEQYF
>15|TRBV7-7|TRBJ2-1
CASSASLLPYNEQFF
>16|TRBV5-1|TRBJ1-6
CASSLSVSQSNSPLHF
>15|TRBV20-1|TRBJ2-3
CSARGTSGYTDTQYF
>13|TRBV2|TRBJ2-1
CASRGVAYNEQFF
>14|TRBV7-6|TRBJ2-1
CASSLGGRASEQFF
>15|TRBV6-5|TRBJ1-2
CASSYSRDSNYGYTF
>16|TRBV12-3/TRBV12-4|TRBJ1-2
CASSGTAGQGTYGYTF
>13|TRBV11-2|TRBJ2-1
CASSFQQTGEQFF
>15|TRBV4-2|TRBJ2-7
CASSQRQREGDEQYF